A single sample gave rise to the 27 T cell receptor beta chains below, sequenced in a study of T cells in Graves' hyperthyroidism and ophthalmopathy. RNA transcripts were the template for amplifying TCR beta CDR3 regions. First-round RT-PCR targeting the TCR CDR3 was performed with the HTBI primer set. One entry per CDR3 protein results from TCRdb running MiXCR on the multiplex PCR reads. The table shows roughly 380,000 distinct CDR3 sequences, with over 15% occurring only once. Sequenced input: blood. The source is a woman in her thirties or forties with Graves' ophthalmopathy.

This clonotype was counted between two and nine times. The rearrangement joins TRBV11-1 to TRBJ2-7, with 7 bases identical to TRBD1. J was trimmed by 0 bases and V by 5 bases; bases with no gene match: 10. CDR1 is SGHAT and CDR2 is FQDESV in the germline V gene (reference sequence). The length of the CDR3 is 16 residues. The DNA of the CDR3 is TGTGCCAGCAGCCCACCGACAGGGATTTTCTCCTACGAGCAGTACTTC. Encoded protein: CASSPPTGIFSYEQYF.

This clonotype was picked up many times. The rearrangement joins TRBV28 to TRBJ2-7, with D unresolved. Trimming took off 3 bases at V and 2 bases at J, with 8 bases between the two ends. CDR1 and CDR2 from the germline V gene are MDHEN and SYDVKM. The CDR3 is 13 residues long. In DNA form, the CDR3 reads TGTGCCAGCAGTTTCCGCGGCGCCTACGAGCAGTACTTC. Protein sequence: CASSFRGAYEQYF.

This clonotype was observed at least ten times. This chain links TRBV7-9 with TRBJ2-7; D gene ambiguous. Per the germline V gene, CDR1 is SEHNR and CDR2 is FQNEAQ (reference sequence). V was cut by 4 bases and J by 0 bases, with 10 bases left in between. CDR3 length equals 14 residues. CDR3 amino acids: CASSSILNSYEQYF. CDR3 in DNA: TGTGCCAGCAGCTCCATACTAAACTCCTACGAGCAGTACTTC.

This clonotype showed up just a few times. This chain links TRBV7-9 with TRBJ2-3; 9 nucleotides line up with TRBD2. Germline assignment: CDR1 SEHNR and CDR2 FQNEAQ (reference sequence). The length of the CDR3 is 14 residues. Trimming at V came to 8 bases and at J to 7 bases, leaving 10 bases not matched to a gene. Here the CDR3 reads CASSAGGPGYTQYF. The CDR3 DNA reads TGTGCCAGCTCGGCGGGAGGGCCAGGGTATACGCAGTATTTT.

This clonotype was found many times. This chain links TRBV12-3 or TRBV12-4 with TRBJ2-5; D is undetermined. This CDR3 is 14 amino acids long. The ends were cut back, 5 bases at V and 2 bases at J, with 12 bases in the middle. DNA of the CDR3: TGTGCCAGCAGTCATTATCCAGGACAAGAGACCCAGTACTTC. Protein product: CASSHYPGQETQYF.

In this sample, this clonotype turned up many times. The chain carries TRBV15 and TRBJ2-7; D possibly corresponds to TRBD1 (6 bases). Germline CDR1 reads LNHNV; CDR2 reads YYDKDF (reference sequence). Trimming removed 0 bases at V and 3 bases at J, with 18 bases between. The CDR3 spans 17 residues. CDR3 nucleotides: TGTGCCACCAGCAGAGACAGGGGAAAAGCGATTGGCTACGAGCAGTACTTC. Encoded protein: CATSRDRGKAIGYEQYF. The complete variable domain, with remaining parts taken from reference TRBV15 and TRBJ2-7, reads DAMVIQNPRYQVTQFGKPVTLSCSQTLNHNVMYWYQQKSSQAPKLLFHYYDKDFNNEADTPDNFQSRRPNTSFCFLDIRSPGLGDTAMYLCATSRDRGKAIGYEQYFGPGTRLTVT.

This clonotype was counted at least ten times. Here the CDR3 DNA reads TGTGCCAGTAGTATGGCTCTCCGGGTCGGTCAGCCCCAGCATTTT. Its protein product is CASSMALRVGQPQHF. J is TRBJ1-5 and V is TRBV19; D is ambiguous. Trimming pared 3 bases from V and 6 bases from J, leaving 15 bases between. The CDR3 totals 15 residues. From germline, CDR1 is LNHDA and CDR2 SQIVND (reference sequence).

CDR3 in DNA: TGTGCCAGCAGTGCTCGGGTCAATCAGCCCCAGCATTTT. It yields the protein CASSARVNQPQHF. V usage is TRBV25-1 and J usage is TRBJ1-5; D gene ambiguous. CDR3 size: 13 residues. Germline CDR1 is MGHDK and CDR2 is SYGVNS. Trimming removed 4 bases from V and 3 bases from J, with 7 bases in between.

This clonotype was seen at least ten times. This chain connects TRBV15 to TRBJ1-5, with D perhaps TRBD1 (5 bases). The CDR3 runs 14 residues. V was clipped by 4 bases and J by 4 bases, with 11 bases between them. Germline V gives CDR1 LNHNV, CDR2 YYDKDF (reference sequence). The CDR3 DNA sequence: TGTGCCACCAGCACCCTCGGGGGGAATCAGCCCCAGCATTTT. This gives the protein CATSTLGGNQPQHF. The full variable domain, completed using reference TRBV15 and TRBJ1-5, is DAMVIQNPRYQVTQFGKPVTLSCSQTLNHNVMYWYQQKSSQAPKLLFHYYDKDFNNEADTPDNFQSRRPNTSFCFLDIRSPGLGDTAMYLCATSTLGGNQPQHFGDGTRLSIL.

This clonotype was seen a few times. The genes are TRBV30 and TRBJ2-5; D gene unclear. V was cut by 5 bases and J by 5 bases, with 9 bases left in between. The germline V gene encodes CDR1 GTSNPN and CDR2 SVGIG (reference sequence). This CDR3 is 11 amino acids long. CDR3 sequence: CAWRIGETQYF. The CDR3 DNA reads as TGTGCCTGGCGGATCGGGGAGACCCAGTACTTC.

This clonotype was seen ten or more times. This sequence joins TRBV11-2 and TRBJ2-4, with D possibly TRBD1 on 6 matching bases. Between the trimmed V and J ends, which lost 1 base and 9 bases, there was a span of 16 bases. CDR3 length equals 15 residues. In germline, CDR1 is SGHAT, CDR2 FQNNGV. The CDR3 DNA follows: TGTGCCAGCAGCTTAGTCCAGGGGCGGTTGAGCATTCAGTACTTC. It translates to CASSLVQGRLSIQYF. Full variable domain (missing parts from reference TRBV11-2 and TRBJ2-4): EAGVAQSPRYKIIEKRQSVAFWCNPISGHATLYWYQQILGQGPKLLIQFQNNGVVDDSQLPKDRFSAERLKGVDSTLKIQPAKLEDSAVYLCASSLVQGRLSIQYFGAGTRLSVL.

This clonotype came up many times. The chain recombines TRBV28 with TRBJ2-2, with 9 bases fitting TRBD1. Per the germline V gene, CDR1 is MDHEN and CDR2 is SYDVKM. This CDR3 comprises 15 residues. V was pared by 3 bases and J by 6 bases, with 5 bases of the junction left unmatched. The CDR3 protein is CASSFGQGSAGELFF. In DNA, the CDR3 is TGTGCCAGCAGTTTTGGACAGGGGTCTGCCGGGGAGCTGTTTTTT.

J is TRBJ2-7 and V is TRBV27; D is unresolved. The CDR3 has 15 residues. The germline CDR1 and CDR2 sequences are MNHEY and SMNVEV (reference sequence). Trimming shortened V by 2 bases and J by 0 bases, and 11 bases separated the two germline ends. The CDR3 here is CASSLGVDISYEQYF. The CDR3 DNA is TGTGCCAGCAGTTTAGGGGTAGACATCTCCTACGAGCAGTACTTC.

This clonotype was counted many times. V gene TRBV15 combines with J gene TRBJ1-2; no clear D. V gave up 0 bases and J gave up 4 bases, with 6 bases separating them. Germline V gives CDR1 LNHNV, CDR2 YYDKDF (reference sequence). The CDR3 totals 13 residues. CDR3 nucleotide sequence: TGTGCCACCAGCAGAGACAGAGGCTATGGCTACACCTTC. It encodes CATSRDRGYGYTF. Full variable domain (outside the CDR3, taken from reference TRBV15 and TRBJ1-2): DAMVIQNPRYQVTQFGKPVTLSCSQTLNHNVMYWYQQKSSQAPKLLFHYYDKDFNNEADTPDNFQSRRPNTSFCFLDIRSPGLGDTAMYLCATSRDRGYGYTFGSGTRLTVV.

This rearrangement joins TRBV12-3 or TRBV12-4 to TRBJ1-5, with D possibly being TRBD1 (6 bases). V was cut by 3 bases and J by 4 bases, with 19 bases left in between. CDR3 length equals 17 residues. The CDR3 region is CASSFGQGRFGNQPQHF. CDR3 DNA: TGTGCCAGCAGTTTCGGCCAGGGGCGGTTCGGGAATCAGCCCCAGCATTTT.

This clonotype was counted at least ten times. This chain links TRBV7-2 with TRBJ2-3; D perhaps matches TRBD1 (6 bases). This CDR3 comprises 15 residues. Per the germline V gene, CDR1 is SGHTA and CDR2 is FQGNSA. V was trimmed by 4 bases and J by 1 base, leaving 12 bases between them. The DNA of the CDR3 is TGTGCCAGCAGCTCGGACAGCTGGGGCACAGATACGCAGTATTTT. This codes for CASSSDSWGTDTQYF.

Note on this clonotype: A much more abundant neighbour one base away suggests this may be a read error. The chain uses TRBV3-1 and TRBJ1-3; D gene unclear. The CDR3 is made up of 18 amino acids. CDR1 and CDR2 (germline): LGHDT, YNNKEL (reference sequence). V shed 1 base and J shed 0 bases, with 16 bases lying between them. This CDR3 is CASSQAAQSRYSGNTIYF. CDR3 sequence (DNA): TGTGCCAGCAGCCAAGCGGCCCAGAGTCGCTACTCTGGAAACACCATATATTTT.

The chain carries TRBV6-1 and TRBJ2-7, with 7 nucleotides matching TRBD2. Germline trimming cut 2 bases from V and 0 bases from J; bases unmatched to any gene: 4. Germline V gene data show CDR1 as MNHNS and CDR2 as SASEGT. The CDR3 is made up of 15 amino acids. This chain's CDR3 is CASSENRGDSYEQYF. CDR3 DNA sequence: TGTGCCAGCAGTGAAAATCGGGGGGACTCCTACGAGCAGTACTTC.

This clonotype was recorded many times. This chain uses TRBV6-5 with TRBJ1-5; 8 nucleotides agree with TRBD1. The CDR3 consists of 15 residues. J gave up 2 bases and V 6 bases, and 6 bases lay outside the gene matches. Germline V gene data show CDR1 as MNHEY and CDR2 as SVGAGI. Here the CDR3 reads CASRPTGVGNQPQHF. DNA for the CDR3: TGTGCCAGCAGACCGACAGGGGTAGGCAATCAGCCCCAGCATTTT.

Many counts were recorded for this clonotype. The genes are TRBV5-1 and TRBJ2-7; 10 nucleotides agree with TRBD1. This CDR3 has 16 amino acids. Germline assignment: CDR1 SGHRS and CDR2 YFSETQ. Trimming took 5 bases from V and 3 from J; bases not matched to a gene: 11. The CDR3 loop reads CASSPPGQGRYYEQYF. CDR3 in DNA: TGCGCCAGCAGTCCTCCGGGACAGGGGAGGTACTACGAGCAGTACTTC.

To note about this clonotype: The junction departs from the called germline gene at one end, perhaps through a read error. The V call is TRBV29-1, the J call TRBJ1-2; D is possibly TRBD1 (5 bases). There are 12 residues in the CDR3. Germline assignment: CDR1 SQVTM and CDR2 ANQGSEA. CDR3 sequence reads: CSAAIYGQGYNF. The CDR3 region has the DNA TGCAGCGCCGCAATATACGGTCAGGGCTACAACTTC.

This clonotype was detected ten times or more. The rearrangement joins TRBV27 to TRBJ2-7; 11 nucleotides align to TRBD2. With 5 bases clipped from V and 2 bases from J, the junction kept 11 bases outside the gene matches. Germline V lookup: CDR1 MNHEY, CDR2 SMNVEV (reference sequence). This CDR3 has 17 amino acids. The CDR3 DNA reads as TGTGCCAGCAGTCCCATCTTACTAGCGGGGGAGACCTACGAGCAGTACTTC. It yields the protein CASSPILLAGETYEQYF.

This clonotype was seen at least ten times. The chain couples TRBV28 to TRBJ1-2; 9 bases line up with TRBD1. From germline, CDR1 is MDHEN and CDR2 SYDVKM. The CDR3 runs to 17 residues. Unmatched junction bases numbered 17, after V lost 5 bases and J lost 7 bases. In DNA form, the CDR3 reads TGTGCCAGCAGTCCTTGGACAGGGGCCGGGTCGGGCCCTGGCTACACCTTC. This sequence encodes CASSPWTGAGSGPGYTF.

Ten or more counts support this clonotype. This rearrangement joins TRBV19 to TRBJ2-7; 7 bases line up with TRBD1. Losses at the gene ends were 2 bases for V and 4 bases for J; bases not matched to a gene: 8. This CDR3 comprises 15 residues. Germline assignment: CDR1 LNHDA and CDR2 SQIVND (reference sequence). The CDR3 sequence is CASSISSGQAYEQYF. DNA for the CDR3: TGTGCCAGTAGTATAAGCTCCGGACAGGCTTACGAGCAGTACTTC.

This clonotype was seen ten or more times. This chain links TRBV19 with TRBJ2-4; TRBD1 agrees at 12 bases. Germline assignment: CDR1 LNHDA and CDR2 SQIVND (reference sequence). The CDR3 runs 16 residues. Trimming cost V 10 bases and J 3 bases; bases outside gene matches: 10. In nucleotides, the CDR3 is TGTGCCACTCAGGGACAGGGGGCGCGAGACAAAAACATTCAGTACTTC. Amino acids: CATQGQGARDKNIQYF.

This clonotype was found many times. Its ends do not fully match the called genes, so a read error is possible. J is TRBJ2-5 and V is TRBV13; no firm D call. Germline assignment: CDR1 PRHDT and CDR2 FYEKMQ (reference sequence). The CDR3 runs 14 residues. In nucleotides, the CDR3 is TGTGCCAGCAGCGTATGGAGTGGGAAAGATACCCAGTACTTC. As protein: CASSVWSGKDTQYF.

This clonotype was seen many times. V is TRBV28 and J is TRBJ1-5; a possible D gene is TRBD1 (5 bases). This CDR3 is built from 15 residues. Trimming took 5 bases from V and 3 from J, leaving 14 bases between them. Germline loops: CDR1 MDHEN, CDR2 SYDVKM. The CDR3 bases are TGTGCCAGCAGTCCCTCTCGGGGACCCAATCAGCCCCAGCATTTT. Its protein is CASSPSRGPNQPQHF.